Below are 5 T cell receptor beta chains sequenced from a single sample in a study of CD8+CD57+ T cells in acquired aplastic anemia. According to the study, genomic DNA was the template for TCR beta VDJ and CDR3 profiling. TCRdb re-called the reads with MiXCR, one entry per CDR3 protein. The sample carries roughly 180,000 distinct CDR3 sequences, less than 65% recorded once. Sequenced patients had shown CD8+CD57+ cell expansion by flow cytometry. The sequenced sample consisted of sorted CD4+, CD8+, or CD8+CD57+ T cells (not recorded which) from PBMCs. These receptors all stem from a human donor with aplastic anemia.

This clonotype was observed many times. The rearrangement links TRBV7-9 to TRBJ1-2; TRBD1 aligns across 7 bases. With V trimmed by 2 bases and J by 7 bases, 7 bases remained unmatched. The germline CDR1 and CDR2 sequences are SEHNR and FQNEAQ (reference sequence). This CDR3 region has 14 residues. The CDR3 loop is CASSLIQGPLGYTF. The CDR3 coding sequence is TGTGCCAGCAGCTTAATACAGGGGCCCCTTGGCTACACCTTC.

The chain links TRBV25-1 to TRBJ1-5; maybe TRBD1 (5 bases). Between the trimmed V and J ends, which lost 8 bases and 2 bases, there was a span of 25 bases. The CDR3 consists of 18 residues. Germline V lookup: CDR1 MGHDK, CDR2 SYGVNS. CDR3 coding DNA: TGTGCCAGCCACTACACGGGACGGATGATTAAGGGCAATCAGCCCCAGCATTTT. It translates to CASHYTGRMIKGNQPQHF.

This clonotype was found many times. This chain connects TRBV29-1 to TRBJ1-3, with TRBD1 matching over 11 bases. Germline V gives CDR1 SQVTM, CDR2 ANQGSEA. The junction had 6 bases not matched to a gene; V was cut back by 6 bases and J by 8 bases. This CDR3 is built from 13 residues. The CDR3 DNA sequence: TGCAGCGTCCTGGGACAGGGGGGCGACACCATATATTTT. Translating it yields CSVLGQGGDTIYF.

This clonotype has a handful of counts. The V and J genes are TRBV7-3 and TRBJ2-3; no clear D. The CDR3 has 14 residues. The germline V gene encodes CDR1 SGHTA and CDR2 FQGTGA. V was clipped by 2 bases and J by 4 bases, with 10 bases between them. The CDR3 reads CASSLQPGADTQYF. CDR3 nucleotides: TGTGCCAGCAGCTTACAGCCCGGAGCAGATACGCAGTATTTT.

As to this clonotype: A junction end diverges from the germline sequence, so it may reflect a read error. The V and J genes are TRBV4-2 and TRBJ1-2; a possible D gene is TRBD1 (5 bases). Germline V gene sequence: CDR1 LGHNA, CDR2 YNFKEQ. This CDR3 is 16 amino acids long. CDR3 amino acids: CASSQDVGGTTYGYAF. For the CDR3, the DNA is TGTGCCAGCAGCCAAGATGTCGGGGGGACCACCTATGGCTACGCCTTC.